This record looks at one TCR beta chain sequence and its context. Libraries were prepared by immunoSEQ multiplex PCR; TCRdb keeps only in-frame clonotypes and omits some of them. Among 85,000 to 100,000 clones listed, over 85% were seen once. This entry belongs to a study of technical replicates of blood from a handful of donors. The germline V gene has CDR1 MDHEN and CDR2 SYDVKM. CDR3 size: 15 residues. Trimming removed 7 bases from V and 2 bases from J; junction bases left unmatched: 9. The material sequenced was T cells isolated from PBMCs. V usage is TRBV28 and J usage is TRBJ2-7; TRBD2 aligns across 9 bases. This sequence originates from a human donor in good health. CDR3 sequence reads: CASNRPLAGAYEQYF. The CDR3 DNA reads TGTGCCAGCAACCGCCCCTTAGCGGGAGCCTACGAGCAGTACTTC.